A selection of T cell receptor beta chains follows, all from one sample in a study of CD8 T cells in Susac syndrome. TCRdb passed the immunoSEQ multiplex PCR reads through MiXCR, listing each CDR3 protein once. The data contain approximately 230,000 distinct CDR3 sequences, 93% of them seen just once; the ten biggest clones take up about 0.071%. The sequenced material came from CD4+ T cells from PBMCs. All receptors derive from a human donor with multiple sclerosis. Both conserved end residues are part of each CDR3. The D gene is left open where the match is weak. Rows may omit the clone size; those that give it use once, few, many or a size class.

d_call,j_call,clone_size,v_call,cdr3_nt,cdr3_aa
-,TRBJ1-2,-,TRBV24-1,TGTGCCACCAGTAATCGAGAAGGAGGCTACACCTTC,CATSNREGGYTF
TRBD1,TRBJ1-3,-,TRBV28,TGTGCCAGCAGTTCTCCACAGGGGGATGGAAACACCATATATTTT,CASSSPQGDGNTIYF
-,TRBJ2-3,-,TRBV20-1,TGCAGTGCTACCACAGATACGCAGTATTTT,CSATTDTQYF
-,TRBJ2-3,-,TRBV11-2,TGTGCCAGCAGCTTAGTGGGGAATGCAGATACGCAGTATTTT,CASSLVGNADTQYF
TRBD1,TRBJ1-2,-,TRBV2,TGTGCCACCGGAAGGGGACAGGGTGAAGGCTACACCTTC,CATGRGQGEGYTF
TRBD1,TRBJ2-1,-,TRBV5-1,TGCGCCAGCAGCTTGGCCGGGACAGGGACCTACAATGAGCAGTTCTTC,CASSLAGTGTYNEQFF
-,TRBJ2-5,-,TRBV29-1,TGCAGCGTTGCGGTGGTGGGAGAGACCCAGTACTTC,CSVAVVGETQYF
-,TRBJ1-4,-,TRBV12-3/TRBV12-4,TGTGCCAGCAGTTTAGGCCAACAGGGTAAACTGTTTTTT,CASSLGQQGKLFF
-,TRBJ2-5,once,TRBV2,TGTGCCAGCAGTGAAGGTGTAGGGGGTGGTCAGACCCAGTACTTC,CASSEGVGGGQTQYF
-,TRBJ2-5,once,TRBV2,TGTGCCAGCAGTGATAACCCTTGGGAGACCCAGTACTTC,CASSDNPWETQYF
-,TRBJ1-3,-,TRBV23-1,TGCGCCAGCAGTCAATCAGGGTGCTCTGGAAACACCATATATTTT,CASSQSGCSGNTIYF
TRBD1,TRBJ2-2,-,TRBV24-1,TGTGCCACCAGTGAACAGGGGATTAACACCGGGGAGCTGTTTTTT,CATSEQGINTGELFF